The TCR beta chain under discussion was sequenced for a study of radiation and T cells in renal cell carcinoma. Points from the study as a whole: From baseline, blood top tumor clonotypes peaked at 2 weeks post-radiation.

Time point given: baseline pretreatment blood. Sample treatment: 15 Gy SBRT to primary tumor, nephrectomy 4 weeks later. After SBRT, blood was collected at 2 and 4 weeks, plus baseline. The patient's renal cell carcinoma had clear cell pathology. Profiling relied on immunoSEQ multiplex PCR, and the TCRdb table lists in-frame clones only, not all of them. The table lists about 130,000 clones, about four fifths of them singletons. On this clone itself: Its matching antigen is unknown.

This material consisted of blood, taken from a patient whose treatment included radiotherapy and nephrectomy. The sequence was obtained from a woman aged 55-70 years with renal cell carcinoma.

The CDR3 protein is CASSFASDPTDTQYF. CDR3 bases: TGTGCCAGCAGCTTTGCATCAGACCCTACAGATACGCAGTATTTT. The genes are TRBV7-2 and TRBJ2-3; D remains ambiguous. Trimming stripped 3 bases from V and 3 bases from J, with 13 bases between. CDR1 is SGHTA, CDR2 FQGNSA, per germline. The CDR3 is 15 residues long. The variable domain in full, with the rest retrieved from reference TRBV7-2 and TRBJ2-3, is GAGVSQSPSNKVTEKGKDVELRCDPISGHTALYWYRQSLGQGLEFLIYFQGNSAPDKSGLPSDRFSAERTGGSVSTLTIQRTQQEDSAVYLCASSFASDPTDTQYFGPGTRLTVL.